This TCR beta chain was sequenced for a study of T cell repertoires in cytomegalovirus infection. Study summary: From public TCR beta signatures came an indication of both CMV infection and matching HLA type.

On this clonotype: Its cognate antigen is unknown.

Whole-study results and caveats: HLA-C-restricted CMV-specific TCR beta clonotypes were dominant in the ex vivo response.

TCRdb re-called the reads through MiXCR, storing one row per CDR3 protein. The data show hundreds of thousands of distinct CDR3 sequences, with roughly 30% seen just once and roughly an eighth held by the top ten. The TCR comes from a human donor in good health (CMV status not recorded). Some clones in this sample may be carry-over from other donors' samples. This specimen consisted of cultured CD8+ T cells from PBMCs, obtained from culture after CMV antigen stimulation.

CDR3 residues: CASSYQGSSYEQYF. CDR3 in DNA: TGTGCCAGTAGTTATCAGGGTTCCTCCTACGAGCAGTACTTC. The chain links TRBV19 to TRBJ2-7; D might be TRBD1 (5 bases). CDR3 length: 14 amino acids. The germline V gene encodes CDR1 LNHDA and CDR2 SQIVND (reference sequence). Deletions cut 5 bases from V and 0 bases from J, with 11 bases between.